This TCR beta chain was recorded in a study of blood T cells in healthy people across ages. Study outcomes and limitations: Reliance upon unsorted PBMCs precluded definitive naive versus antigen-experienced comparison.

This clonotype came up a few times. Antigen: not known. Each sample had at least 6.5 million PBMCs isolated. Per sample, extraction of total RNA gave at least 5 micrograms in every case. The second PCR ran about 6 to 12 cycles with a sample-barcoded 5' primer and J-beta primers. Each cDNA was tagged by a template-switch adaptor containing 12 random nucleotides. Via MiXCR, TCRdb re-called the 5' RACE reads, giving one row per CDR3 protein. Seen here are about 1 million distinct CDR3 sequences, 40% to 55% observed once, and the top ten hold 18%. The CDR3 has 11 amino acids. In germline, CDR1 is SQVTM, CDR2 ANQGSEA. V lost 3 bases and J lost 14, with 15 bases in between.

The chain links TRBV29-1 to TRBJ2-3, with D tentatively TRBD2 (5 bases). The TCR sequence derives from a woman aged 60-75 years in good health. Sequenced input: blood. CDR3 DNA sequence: TGCAGCGTTGACGAGGGTCAGTATAGGTATTTT. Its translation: CSVDEGQYRYF.